The rows below give T cell receptor beta chains drawn from one sample of a study of T cell repertoires in cytomegalovirus infection. Their specific antigens are unknown. From the reads, TCRdb called clonotypes with MiXCR, one entry per CDR3 protein. This table has about 83,000 distinct CDR3 sequences, about 44% appearing once. The material was CD8+ T cells from cultured PBMCs, obtained from culture after CMV antigen stimulation. The receptors originated from a human donor in good health (CMV status not recorded). Some clones in this sample may be carry-over from other donors' samples. CDR3s include the opening cysteine and the closing phenylalanine or tryptophan. D genes are given only for firm matches. Size is stated for part of the rows, as once, few or many counts, or as a class when the clone is expanded.

size: .; J: TRBJ2-1; D: TRBD2; V: TRBV6-1; CDR3: CASSELGTSGREQFF; DNA: TGTGCCAGCAGTGAATTAGGGACTAGCGGGAGGGAGCAGTTCTTC
size: .; J: TRBJ2-3; D: .; V: TRBV6-5; CDR3: CASSYSEAGAVTDTQYF; DNA: TGTGCCAGCAGTTACTCGGAGGCAGGGGCCGTCACAGATACGCAGTATTTT
size: .; J: TRBJ1-1; D: .; V: TRBV11-2; CDR3: CASSLWEVRDTEAFF; DNA: TGTGCCAGCAGCTTATGGGAGGTCCGGGACACTGAAGCTTTCTTT
size: .; J: TRBJ2-2; D: .; V: TRBV4-1; CDR3: CASSHRVWLSVPGELFF; DNA: TGCGCCAGCAGCCACAGGGTCTGGCTTTCAGTCCCCGGGGAGCTGTTTTTT
size: .; J: TRBJ2-5; D: TRBD1; V: TRBV7-1; CDR3: CASSSVRGQGAVPQETQYF; DNA: TGTGCCAGCAGCTCCGTAAGGGGCCAGGGGGCGGTTCCGCAAGAGACCCAGTACTTC
size: .; J: TRBJ2-5; D: .; V: TRBV7-8; CDR3: CASSLVVKTQYF; DNA: TGTGCCAGCAGCTTAGTCGTAAAGACCCAGTACTTC
size: .; J: TRBJ2-5; D: TRBD2; V: TRBV7-6; CDR3: CASSLSGGGTQYF; DNA: TGTGCCAGCAGCTTAAGCGGGGGAGGGACCCAGTACTTC
size: few; J: TRBJ2-1; D: TRBD1; V: TRBV6-1; CDR3: CASSLGTGGMDEQFF; DNA: TGTGCCAGCAGCCTCGGGACAGGGGGCATGGATGAGCAGTTCTTC
size: .; J: TRBJ1-6; D: .; V: TRBV28; CDR3: CASRAGEGPRPLHF; DNA: TGTGCCAGCAGAGCAGGAGAGGGACCTCGGCCCCTCCACTTT
size: .; J: TRBJ1-4; D: .; V: TRBV27; CDR3: CASSLSTGTNEKLFF; DNA: TGTGCCAGCAGTTTATCTACAGGGACTAATGAAAAACTGTTTTTT
size: .; J: TRBJ1-2; D: .; V: TRBV6-5; CDR3: CASSYGGSLGYTF; DNA: TGTGCCAGCAGTTACGGAGGCAGCCTGGGCTACACCTTC
size: few; J: TRBJ1-5; D: .; V: TRBV12-5; CDR3: CASGLVLGDQPQHF; DNA: TGTGCTAGTGGTTTGGTACTGGGAGACCAGCCCCAGCATTTT
size: .; J: TRBJ1-5; D: .; V: TRBV7-2; CDR3: CASSLHRGNQPQHF; DNA: TGTGCCAGCAGCCTCCACCGGGGCAATCAGCCCCAGCATTTT
size: .; J: TRBJ2-3; D: .; V: TRBV12-3/TRBV12-4; CDR3: CASSLIGKAQYF; DNA: TGTGCCAGCAGTTTAATCGGGAAAGCGCAGTATTTT
size: .; J: TRBJ2-1; D: .; V: TRBV19; CDR3: CASRRGTTVAYNEQFF; DNA: TGTGCCAGTAGACGAGGGACAACCGTTGCCTACAATGAGCAGTTCTTC
size: .; J: TRBJ2-3; D: .; V: TRBV28; CDR3: CASSLQGPTDTQYF; DNA: TGTGCCAGCAGTTTACAGGGTCCCACAGATACGCAGTATTTT
size: .; J: TRBJ1-2; D: TRBD1; V: TRBV27; CDR3: CASSLLTAGTGRFYGYTF; DNA: TGTGCCAGCAGTTTATTAACGGCCGGGACAGGACGCTTCTATGGCTACACCTTC
size: .; J: TRBJ2-1; D: .; V: TRBV7-8; CDR3: CASSLAAPNQYNEQFF; DNA: TGTGCCAGCAGCTTAGCGGCACCTAATCAATACAATGAGCAGTTCTTC
size: many; J: TRBJ2-1; D: .; V: TRBV6-1; CDR3: CASSVERNEQFF; DNA: TGTGCCAGCAGTGTCGAGAGGAATGAGCAGTTCTTC
size: .; J: TRBJ2-5; D: .; V: TRBV7-8; CDR3: CASSSTFIGQLQETQYF; DNA: TGTGCCAGCAGCTCCACCTTCATCGGGCAGCTTCAAGAGACCCAGTACTTC
size: .; J: TRBJ1-2; D: .; V: TRBV20-1; CDR3: CSARRDGANYGYTF; DNA: TGCAGTGCCCGTCGGGACGGTGCTAACTATGGCTACACCTTC
size: few; J: TRBJ2-5; D: .; V: TRBV7-6; CDR3: CASSSLETQYF; DNA: TGTGCCAGCAGCTCCCTAGAGACCCAGTACTTC
size: .; J: TRBJ1-1; D: .; V: TRBV7-6; CDR3: CASSSEEGNTEAFF; DNA: TGTGCCAGCAGCTCCGAGGAGGGGAACACTGAAGCTTTCTTT
size: .; J: TRBJ1-1; D: .; V: TRBV27; CDR3: CASSLYSNTEAFF; DNA: TGTGCCAGCAGTTTATACAGCAACACTGAAGCTTTCTTT
size: .; J: TRBJ1-1; D: .; V: TRBV12-3/TRBV12-4; CDR3: CASSYDNAEAFF; DNA: TGTGCCAGCAGTTATGATAACGCTGAAGCTTTCTTT
size: .; J: TRBJ1-1; D: .; V: TRBV6-5; CDR3: CASSYSNGLNTEAFF; DNA: TGTGCCAGCAGTTACTCGAACGGGTTGAACACTGAAGCTTTCTTT
size: .; J: TRBJ2-1; D: .; V: TRBV7-6; CDR3: CASSLTAGGYNEQFF; DNA: TGTGCCAGCAGCTTAACGGCCGGAGGCTACAATGAGCAGTTCTTC
size: .; J: TRBJ2-1; D: .; V: TRBV7-6; CDR3: CASSDRGRGNEQFF; DNA: TGTGCCAGCAGCGACCGGGGCCGAGGCAATGAGCAGTTCTTC
size: once; J: TRBJ1-2; D: TRBD1; V: TRBV12-3/TRBV12-4; CDR3: CACGTGGIFYGYTF; DNA: TGTGCCTGCGGGACAGGGGGCATTTTTTATGGCTACACCTTC